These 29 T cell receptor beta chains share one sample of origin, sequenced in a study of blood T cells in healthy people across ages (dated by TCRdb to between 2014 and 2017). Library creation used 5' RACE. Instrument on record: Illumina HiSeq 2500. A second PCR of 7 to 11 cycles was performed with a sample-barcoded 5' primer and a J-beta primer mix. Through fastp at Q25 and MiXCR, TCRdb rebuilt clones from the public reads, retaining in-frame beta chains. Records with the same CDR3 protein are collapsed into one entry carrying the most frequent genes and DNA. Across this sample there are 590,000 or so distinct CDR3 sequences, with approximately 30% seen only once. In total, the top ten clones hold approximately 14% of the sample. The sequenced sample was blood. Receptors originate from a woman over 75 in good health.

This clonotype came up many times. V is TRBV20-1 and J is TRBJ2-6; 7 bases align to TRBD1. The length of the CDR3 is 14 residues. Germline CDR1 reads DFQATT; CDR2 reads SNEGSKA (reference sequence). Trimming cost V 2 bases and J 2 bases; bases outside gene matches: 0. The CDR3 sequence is CSARQGAGANVLTF. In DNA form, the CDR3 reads TGCAGTGCTAGACAGGGGGCTGGGGCCAACGTCCTGACTTTC.

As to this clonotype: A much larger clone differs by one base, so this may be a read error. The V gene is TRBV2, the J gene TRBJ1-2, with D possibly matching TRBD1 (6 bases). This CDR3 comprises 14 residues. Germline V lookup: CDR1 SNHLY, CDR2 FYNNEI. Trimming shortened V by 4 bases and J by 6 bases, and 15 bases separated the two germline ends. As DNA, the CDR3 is TGTGCCAGCAGTGGAGTAACAGGGAGAAATGGCTACACCTTC. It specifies CASSGVTGRNGYTF. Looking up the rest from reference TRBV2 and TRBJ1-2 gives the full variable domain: EPEVTQTPSHQVTQMGQEVILRCVPISNHLYFYWYRQILGQKVEFLVSFYNNEISEKSEIFDDQFSVERPDGSNFTLKIRSTKLEDSAMYFCASSGVTGRNGYTFGSGTRLTVV.

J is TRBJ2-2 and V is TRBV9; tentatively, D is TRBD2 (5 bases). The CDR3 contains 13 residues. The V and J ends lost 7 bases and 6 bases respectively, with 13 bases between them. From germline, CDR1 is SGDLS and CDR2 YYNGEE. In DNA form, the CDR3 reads TGTGCCAGCGCTGAGGGTATTGCCGGGGAGCTGTTTTTT. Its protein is CASAEGIAGELFF. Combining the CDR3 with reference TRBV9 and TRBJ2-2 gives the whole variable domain DSGVTQTPKHLITATGQRVTLRCSPRSGDLSVYWYQQSLDQGLQFLIQYYNGEERAKGNILERFSAQQFPDLHSELNLSSLELGDSALYFCASAEGIAGELFFGEGSRLTVL.

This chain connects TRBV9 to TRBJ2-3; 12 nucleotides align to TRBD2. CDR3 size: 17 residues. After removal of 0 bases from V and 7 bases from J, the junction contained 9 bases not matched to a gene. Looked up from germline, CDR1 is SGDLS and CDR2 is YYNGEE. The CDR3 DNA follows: TGTGCCAGCAGCGTAGTGCCCCTAGCGGGGGGGCCAAATACGCAGTATTTT. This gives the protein CASSVVPLAGGPNTQYF.

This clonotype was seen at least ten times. This chain's CDR3 is CASSPGQVHEQYF. CDR3 bases: TGTGCCAGTAGTCCGGGACAGGTACACGAGCAGTACTTC. The chain joins TRBV2 to TRBJ2-7; 8 bases map to TRBD1. Per germline, CDR1 SNHLY and CDR2 FYNNEI. This CDR3 region has 13 residues. With 9 bases clipped from V and 5 bases from J, the junction kept 9 bases outside the gene matches.

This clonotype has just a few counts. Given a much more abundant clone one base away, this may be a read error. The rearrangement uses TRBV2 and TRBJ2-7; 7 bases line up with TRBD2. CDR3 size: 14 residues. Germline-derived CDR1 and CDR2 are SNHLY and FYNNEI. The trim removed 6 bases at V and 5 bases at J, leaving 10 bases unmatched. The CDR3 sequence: CASSPPGGCDEQYF. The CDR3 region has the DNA TGTGCCAGCAGCCCCCCCGGGGGGTGTGACGAGCAGTACTTC.

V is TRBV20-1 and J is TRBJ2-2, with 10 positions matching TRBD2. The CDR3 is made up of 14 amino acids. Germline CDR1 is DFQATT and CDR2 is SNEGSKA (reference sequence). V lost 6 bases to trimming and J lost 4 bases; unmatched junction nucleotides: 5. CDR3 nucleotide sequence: TGCAGTGCCCGACTAGCGGGCCGCACCGGGGAGCTGTTTTTT. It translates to CSARLAGRTGELFF.

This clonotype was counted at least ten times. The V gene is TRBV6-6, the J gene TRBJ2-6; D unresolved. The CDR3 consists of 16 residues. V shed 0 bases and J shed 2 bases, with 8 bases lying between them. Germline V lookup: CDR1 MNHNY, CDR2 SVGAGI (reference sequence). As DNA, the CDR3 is TGTGCCAGCAGTTACTCAACCCCGACTGGGGCCAACGTCCTGACTTTC. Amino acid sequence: CASSYSTPTGANVLTF.

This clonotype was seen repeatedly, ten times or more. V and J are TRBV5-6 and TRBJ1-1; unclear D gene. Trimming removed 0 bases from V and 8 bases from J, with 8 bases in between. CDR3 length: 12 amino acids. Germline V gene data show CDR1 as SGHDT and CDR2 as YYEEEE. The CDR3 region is CASSLGRREAFF. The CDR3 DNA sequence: TGTGCCAGCAGCTTGGGCCGACGGGAAGCTTTCTTT.

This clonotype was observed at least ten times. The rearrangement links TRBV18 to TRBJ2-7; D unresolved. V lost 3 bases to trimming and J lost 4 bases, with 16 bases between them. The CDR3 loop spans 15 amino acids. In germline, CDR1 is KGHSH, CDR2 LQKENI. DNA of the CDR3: TGTGCCAGCTCACCGACACAAGGGAATTGGTACGAGCAGTACTTC. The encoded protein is CASSPTQGNWYEQYF.

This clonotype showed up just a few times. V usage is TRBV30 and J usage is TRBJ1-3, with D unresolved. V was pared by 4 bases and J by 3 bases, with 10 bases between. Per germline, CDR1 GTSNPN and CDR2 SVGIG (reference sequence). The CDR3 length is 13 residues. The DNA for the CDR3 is TGTGCCTGGAAACAACTAAATGGAAACACCATATATTTT. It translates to CAWKQLNGNTIYF.

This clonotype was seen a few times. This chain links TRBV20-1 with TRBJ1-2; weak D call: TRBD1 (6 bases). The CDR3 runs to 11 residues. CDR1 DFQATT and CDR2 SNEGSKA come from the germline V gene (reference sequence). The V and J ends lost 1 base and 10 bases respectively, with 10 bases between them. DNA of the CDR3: TGCAGTGCTAGAGCTACAGGGAACTACACCTTC. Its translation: CSARATGNYTF.

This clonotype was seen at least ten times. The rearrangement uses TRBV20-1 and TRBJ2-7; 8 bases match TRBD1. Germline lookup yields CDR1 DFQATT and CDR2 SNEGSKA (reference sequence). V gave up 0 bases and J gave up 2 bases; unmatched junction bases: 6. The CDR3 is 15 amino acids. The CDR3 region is CSARDSGGSPYEQYF. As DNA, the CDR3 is TGCAGTGCTAGAGACTCAGGGGGCTCCCCCTACGAGCAGTACTTC.

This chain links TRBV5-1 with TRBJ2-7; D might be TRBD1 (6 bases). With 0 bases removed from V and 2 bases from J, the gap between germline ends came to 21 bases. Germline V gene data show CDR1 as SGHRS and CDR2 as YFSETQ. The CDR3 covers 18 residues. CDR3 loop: CASSLGPGVDRTAYEQYF. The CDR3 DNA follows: TGCGCCAGCAGCTTGGGCCCGGGTGTTGACAGGACGGCCTACGAGCAGTACTTC.

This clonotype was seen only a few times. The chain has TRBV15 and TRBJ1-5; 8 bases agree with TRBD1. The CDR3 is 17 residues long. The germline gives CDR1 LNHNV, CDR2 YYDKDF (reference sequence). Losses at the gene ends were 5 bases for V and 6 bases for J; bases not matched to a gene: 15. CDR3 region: CATSPWTGLGSIQPQHF. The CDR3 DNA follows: TGTGCCACCAGCCCCTGGACAGGGTTAGGCAGTATTCAGCCCCAGCATTTT. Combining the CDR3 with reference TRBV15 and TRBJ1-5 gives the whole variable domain DAMVIQNPRYQVTQFGKPVTLSCSQTLNHNVMYWYQQKSSQAPKLLFHYYDKDFNNEADTPDNFQSRRPNTSFCFLDIRSPGLGDTAMYLCATSPWTGLGSIQPQHFGDGTRLSIL.

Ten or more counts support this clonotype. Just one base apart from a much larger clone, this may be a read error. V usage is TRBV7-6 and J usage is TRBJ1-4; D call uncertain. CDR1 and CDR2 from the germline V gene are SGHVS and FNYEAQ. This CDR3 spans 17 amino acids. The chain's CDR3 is CASSPQIPGATNEKRFF. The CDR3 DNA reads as TGTGCCAGCAGCCCCCAAATTCCCGGAGCAACTAATGAAAAACGGTTTTTT.

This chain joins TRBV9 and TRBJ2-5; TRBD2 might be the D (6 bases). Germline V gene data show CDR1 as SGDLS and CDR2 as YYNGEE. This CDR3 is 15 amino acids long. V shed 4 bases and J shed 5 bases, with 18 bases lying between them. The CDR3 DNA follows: TGTGCCAGCAGCCCGGGACTGGCCCCGGGGGAGACCCAGTACTTC. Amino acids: CASSPGLAPGETQYF.

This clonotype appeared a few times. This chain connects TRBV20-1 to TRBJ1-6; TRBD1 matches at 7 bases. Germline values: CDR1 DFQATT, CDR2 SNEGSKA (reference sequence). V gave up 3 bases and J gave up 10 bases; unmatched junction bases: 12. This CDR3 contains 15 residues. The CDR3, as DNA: TGCAGTGCTAGCAAAGGACAGGTCCCGGGATCACCCCTCCACTTT. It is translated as CSASKGQVPGSPLHF.

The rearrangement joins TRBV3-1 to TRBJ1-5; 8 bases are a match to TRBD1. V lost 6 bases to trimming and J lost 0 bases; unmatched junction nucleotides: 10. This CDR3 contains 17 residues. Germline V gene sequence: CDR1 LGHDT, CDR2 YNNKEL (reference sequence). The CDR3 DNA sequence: TGTGCCAGCAGTCAGGGGACAGGCTTTTATAGCAATCAGCCCCAGCATTTT. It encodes CASSQGTGFYSNQPQHF.

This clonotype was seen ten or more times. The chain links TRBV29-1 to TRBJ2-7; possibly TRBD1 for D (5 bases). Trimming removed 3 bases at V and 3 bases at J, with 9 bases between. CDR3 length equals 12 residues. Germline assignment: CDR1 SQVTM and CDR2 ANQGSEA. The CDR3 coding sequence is TGCAGCGTTGATACAGGTAGCTACGAGCAGTACTTC. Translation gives CSVDTGSYEQYF.

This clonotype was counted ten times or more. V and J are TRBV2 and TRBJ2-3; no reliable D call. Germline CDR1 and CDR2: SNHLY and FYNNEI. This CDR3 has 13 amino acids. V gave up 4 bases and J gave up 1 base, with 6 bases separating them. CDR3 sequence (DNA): TGTGCCAGCAGTGCAACCCGCACAGATACGCAGTATTTT. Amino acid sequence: CASSATRTDTQYF.

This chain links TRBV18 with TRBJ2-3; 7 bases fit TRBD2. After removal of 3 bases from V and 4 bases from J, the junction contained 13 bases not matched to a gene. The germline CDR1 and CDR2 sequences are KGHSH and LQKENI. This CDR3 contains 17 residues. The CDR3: CASSPSQRGGESDTQYF. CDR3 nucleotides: TGTGCCAGCTCACCCTCTCAGCGGGGCGGTGAATCAGATACGCAGTATTTT.

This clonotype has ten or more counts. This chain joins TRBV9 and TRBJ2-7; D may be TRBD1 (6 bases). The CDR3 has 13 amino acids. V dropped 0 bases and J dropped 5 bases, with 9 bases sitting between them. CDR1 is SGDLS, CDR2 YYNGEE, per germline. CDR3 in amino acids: CASSVDRVHEQYF. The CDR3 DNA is TGTGCCAGCAGCGTAGACAGGGTCCACGAGCAGTACTTC. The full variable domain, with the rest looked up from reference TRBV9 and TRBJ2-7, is DSGVTQTPKHLITATGQRVTLRCSPRSGDLSVYWYQQSLDQGLQFLIQYYNGEERAKGNILERFSAQQFPDLHSELNLSSLELGDSALYFCASSVDRVHEQYFGPGTRLTVT.

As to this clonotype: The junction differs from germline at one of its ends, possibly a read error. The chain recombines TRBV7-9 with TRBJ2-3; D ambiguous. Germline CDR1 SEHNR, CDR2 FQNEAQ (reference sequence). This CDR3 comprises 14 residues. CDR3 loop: CANSLGSYADTQYF. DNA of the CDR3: TGTGCCAACAGCTTGGGCAGCTATGCAGATACGCAGTATTTT.

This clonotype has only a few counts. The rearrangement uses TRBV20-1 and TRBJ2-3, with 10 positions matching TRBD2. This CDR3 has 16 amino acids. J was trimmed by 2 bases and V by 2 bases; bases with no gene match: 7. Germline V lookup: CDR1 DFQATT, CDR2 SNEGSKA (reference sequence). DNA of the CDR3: TGCAGTGCTAGAACTTTAGCGGGGGGCTCCACAGATACGCAGTATTTT. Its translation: CSARTLAGGSTDTQYF.

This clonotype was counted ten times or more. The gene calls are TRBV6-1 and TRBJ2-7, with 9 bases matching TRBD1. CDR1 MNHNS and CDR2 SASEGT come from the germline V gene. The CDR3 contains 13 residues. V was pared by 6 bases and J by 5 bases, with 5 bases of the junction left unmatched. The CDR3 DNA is TGTGCCAGCAGGGACAGGGGTTCGCACGAGCAGTACTTC. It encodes CASRDRGSHEQYF.

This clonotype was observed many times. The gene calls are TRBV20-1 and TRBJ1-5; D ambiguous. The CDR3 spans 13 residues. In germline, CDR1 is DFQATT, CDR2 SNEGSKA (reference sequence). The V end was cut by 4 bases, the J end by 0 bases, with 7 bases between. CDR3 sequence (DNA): TGCAGTGCTATCAAGTATAGCAATCAGCCCCAGCATTTT. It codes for CSAIKYSNQPQHF.

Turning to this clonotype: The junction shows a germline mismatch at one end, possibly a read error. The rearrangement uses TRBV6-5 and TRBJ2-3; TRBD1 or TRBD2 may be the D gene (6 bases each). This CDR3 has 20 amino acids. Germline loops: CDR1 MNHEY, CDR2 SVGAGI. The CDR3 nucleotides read TGTGCCAGCGGTTACGGTAACAGGTGGATTGTACGGGGGCGCACAGATACGCAGTATTTT. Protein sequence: CASGYGNRWIVRGRTDTQYF.

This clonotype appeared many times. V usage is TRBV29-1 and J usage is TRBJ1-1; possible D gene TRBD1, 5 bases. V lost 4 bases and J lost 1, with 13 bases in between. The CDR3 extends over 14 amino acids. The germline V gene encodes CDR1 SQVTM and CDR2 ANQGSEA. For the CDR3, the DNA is TGCAGCGTTGTCTCGGACAACCAGAACACTGAAGCTTTCTTT. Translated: CSVVSDNQNTEAFF.